Listed below are T cell receptor beta chains from one sample, sequenced in a study of regulatory T cells in long-lasting Graves disease. TCRdb ran MiXCR on the multiplex PCR reads and lists one entry per CDR3 protein. The sample contains some 460,000 distinct CDR3 sequences, 15% to 20% of which appear only once. These data were also filed under a second study, of T cells in Graves' hyperthyroidism and ophthalmopathy.

This specimen was peripheral blood mononuclear cells (PBMCs), taken at new diagnosis, from a patient treated with antithyroid drugs. Receptor source: a man aged 35-49 years with Graves disease. The CDR3 runs from the conserved cysteine through the conserved F or W. The D gene is left open where the match is weak. Where a row states a size, it is once, few, many or the class of an expanded clone; other rows omit it.

v_call: TRBV5-6; j_call: TRBJ1-2; clone_size: few; d_call: TRBD1; cdr3_nt: TGTGCCAGCAGCGATCTAGACAGGGATAACTATGGCTACACCTTC; cdr3_aa: CASSDLDRDNYGYTF
v_call: TRBV10-3; j_call: TRBJ1-5; clone_size: many; d_call: .; cdr3_nt: TGTGCCATCAGTGAGCAGGGCAGGGATCAGCCCCAGCATTTT; cdr3_aa: CAISEQGRDQPQHF
v_call: TRBV12-3/TRBV12-4; j_call: TRBJ2-3; clone_size: many; d_call: .; cdr3_nt: TGTGCCAGCAGTTTCTATACAGATACGCAGTATTTT; cdr3_aa: CASSFYTDTQYF
v_call: TRBV15; j_call: TRBJ1-3; clone_size: .; d_call: .; cdr3_nt: TGTGCCACCAGCAGGGACATTATCGGAAACACCATATATTTT; cdr3_aa: CATSRDIIGNTIYF
v_call: TRBV7-9; j_call: TRBJ1-6; clone_size: .; d_call: .; cdr3_nt: TGTGCCAGCAGGATCGAGAATTCACCCCTCCACTTT; cdr3_aa: CASRIENSPLHF
v_call: TRBV18; j_call: TRBJ1-1; clone_size: many; d_call: .; cdr3_nt: TGTGCCAGCTCAACCAAACCGAACACTGAAGCTTTCTTT; cdr3_aa: CASSTKPNTEAFF
v_call: TRBV11-2; j_call: TRBJ2-4; clone_size: many; d_call: .; cdr3_nt: TGTGCCAGCAGCCCCGACTTAATGAACATTCAGTACTTC; cdr3_aa: CASSPDLMNIQYF
v_call: TRBV5-1; j_call: TRBJ2-7; clone_size: many; d_call: TRBD2; cdr3_nt: TGCGCCAGCAGCCTGGGAGGGACGAAAACCTACGAGCAGTACTTC; cdr3_aa: CASSLGGTKTYEQYF
v_call: TRBV29-1; j_call: TRBJ1-1; clone_size: .; d_call: .; cdr3_nt: TGCAGCGTTGAGCAGATCCTGGTGGGTGAAGCTTTCTTT; cdr3_aa: CSVEQILVGEAFF
v_call: TRBV9; j_call: TRBJ2-5; clone_size: .; d_call: .; cdr3_nt: TGTGCCAGCAGCGTCGACGAGACCCAGTACTTC; cdr3_aa: CASSVDETQYF
v_call: TRBV28; j_call: TRBJ2-2; clone_size: many; d_call: TRBD1; cdr3_nt: TGTGCCAGCACAGGGGGCGCCGGGGAGCTGTTTTTT; cdr3_aa: CASTGGAGELFF
v_call: TRBV20-1; j_call: TRBJ2-3; clone_size: many; d_call: TRBD2; cdr3_nt: TGCAGTGCTAGAAGAAGCGGGATGTTAGATACGCAGTATTTT; cdr3_aa: CSARRSGMLDTQYF
v_call: TRBV25-1; j_call: TRBJ1-1; clone_size: .; d_call: .; cdr3_nt: TGTGCCAGCAGGGGAGATGAGTACACTGAAGCTTTCTTT; cdr3_aa: CASRGDEYTEAFF
v_call: TRBV14; j_call: TRBJ2-1; clone_size: .; d_call: .; cdr3_nt: TGTGCCAGCAGTCGGGGGCCGCTGCAGTTCTTC; cdr3_aa: CASSRGPLQFF
v_call: TRBV6-1; j_call: TRBJ2-1; clone_size: many; d_call: TRBD2; cdr3_nt: TGTGCCACAGGCGGGAGCAATATATACAATGAGCAGTTCTTC; cdr3_aa: CATGGSNIYNEQFF
v_call: TRBV7-3; j_call: TRBJ1-1; clone_size: few; d_call: .; cdr3_nt: TGTGCCAGCAGCTTATCTAGGACGGCCCCTGAAGCTTTCTTT; cdr3_aa: CASSLSRTAPEAFF
v_call: TRBV5-4; j_call: TRBJ2-7; clone_size: .; d_call: TRBD1; cdr3_nt: TGTGCCAGCAGCCGGGACAGGGGGCGCTCAGCTGACGAGCAGTACTTC; cdr3_aa: CASSRDRGRSADEQYF
v_call: TRBV11-2; j_call: TRBJ2-1; clone_size: many; d_call: .; cdr3_nt: TGTGCCAGCAGCTTAGAGCTCGGCTACAATGAGCAGTTCTTC; cdr3_aa: CASSLELGYNEQFF
v_call: TRBV3-1; j_call: TRBJ2-7; clone_size: many; d_call: .; cdr3_nt: TGTGCCAGCAGCCACGGGAATTCCTACGAGCAGTACTTC; cdr3_aa: CASSHGNSYEQYF
v_call: TRBV11-2; j_call: TRBJ1-1; clone_size: many; d_call: .; cdr3_nt: TGTGCCAGCAGCTTAGTCGGGCAGGGCGGCACTGAAGCTTTCTTT; cdr3_aa: CASSLVGQGGTEAFF
v_call: TRBV9; j_call: TRBJ2-5; clone_size: few; d_call: .; cdr3_nt: TGTGCCAGCAGCGGGCCGGGCCACCAAGAGACCCAGTACTTC; cdr3_aa: CASSGPGHQETQYF
v_call: TRBV12-5; j_call: TRBJ2-1; clone_size: .; d_call: TRBD1; cdr3_nt: TGTGCTAGTGGTTGGGACAGTCACAGGGTGAATGAGCAGTTCTTC; cdr3_aa: CASGWDSHRVNEQFF
v_call: TRBV30; j_call: TRBJ1-5; clone_size: many; d_call: .; cdr3_nt: TGTGCCTGGACGAACAGCCTCTATAGCAATCAGCCCCAGCATTTT; cdr3_aa: CAWTNSLYSNQPQHF
v_call: TRBV20-1; j_call: TRBJ1-5; clone_size: many; d_call: TRBD1; cdr3_nt: TGCAGTGCTATTCGGACAGGGACTTTGAGACAGCCCCAGCATTTT; cdr3_aa: CSAIRTGTLRQPQHF
v_call: TRBV6-5; j_call: TRBJ2-3; clone_size: .; d_call: .; cdr3_nt: TGTGCCAGCAGTTTTCGGGAGATCCCTGGCGCAGATACGCAGTATTTT; cdr3_aa: CASSFREIPGADTQYF
v_call: TRBV6-1; j_call: TRBJ1-2; clone_size: many; d_call: .; cdr3_nt: TGTGCCAGCAGTGAACGGGGACCCGCCTATGGCTACACCTTC; cdr3_aa: CASSERGPAYGYTF
v_call: TRBV27; j_call: TRBJ2-1; clone_size: few; d_call: TRBD2; cdr3_nt: TGTGCCAGCAGTTTATCGGCGGGAGTCTCTCTCCACCAGTTCTTC; cdr3_aa: CASSLSAGVSLHQFF
v_call: TRBV5-1; j_call: TRBJ2-1; clone_size: few; d_call: TRBD2; cdr3_nt: TGCGCCAGCAGCCTGGGACTAGCGGGAGGCAACAATGAGCAGTTCTTC; cdr3_aa: CASSLGLAGGNNEQFF
v_call: TRBV5-1; j_call: TRBJ2-7; clone_size: many; d_call: .; cdr3_nt: TGCGCCAGCAGCTTGGAGGGGCTGTTGTCCGAGCAGTACTTC; cdr3_aa: CASSLEGLLSEQYF
v_call: TRBV5-1; j_call: TRBJ2-1; clone_size: many; d_call: TRBD2; cdr3_nt: TGCGCCAGCAGCTTACTAGCGGGACGGGGTAATGAGCAGTTCTTC; cdr3_aa: CASSLLAGRGNEQFF
v_call: TRBV29-1; j_call: TRBJ2-1; clone_size: .; d_call: TRBD2; cdr3_nt: TGCAGCGTGACGGGGGGAGAGTTTTCCTACAATGAGCAGTTCTTC; cdr3_aa: CSVTGGEFSYNEQFF
v_call: TRBV6-9; j_call: TRBJ2-3; clone_size: many; d_call: .; cdr3_nt: TGTGCCAGCAGTTACTCCCGGCAGACCACAGATACGCAGTATTTT; cdr3_aa: CASSYSRQTTDTQYF
v_call: TRBV20-1; j_call: TRBJ2-2; clone_size: few; d_call: TRBD1; cdr3_nt: TGCAGTGCTGGGGGACAGCGGAACACCGGGGAGCTGTTTTTT; cdr3_aa: CSAGGQRNTGELFF
v_call: TRBV30; j_call: TRBJ2-3; clone_size: many; d_call: .; cdr3_nt: TGTGCCTGGAGTGTGGGCGGAGATACGCAGTATTTT; cdr3_aa: CAWSVGGDTQYF
v_call: TRBV20-1; j_call: TRBJ2-5; clone_size: many; d_call: .; cdr3_nt: TGCAGTGTGTTCAGGGGGGGAGAGACCCAGTACTTC; cdr3_aa: CSVFRGGETQYF
v_call: TRBV28; j_call: TRBJ2-5; clone_size: many; d_call: TRBD1; cdr3_nt: TGTGCCAGCAGTTTAGCCGGGACAGGGACAGGGGCCCAGTACTTC; cdr3_aa: CASSLAGTGTGAQYF
v_call: TRBV29-1; j_call: TRBJ2-7; clone_size: many; d_call: .; cdr3_nt: TGCAGCGTACGTCCGCTCACAGGGACCGCGGGCGAGCAGTACTTC; cdr3_aa: CSVRPLTGTAGEQYF
v_call: TRBV14; j_call: TRBJ2-7; clone_size: .; d_call: TRBD2; cdr3_nt: TGTGCCAGCAGCCCTATTGGGAGGGCCCCCGAGCAGTACTTC; cdr3_aa: CASSPIGRAPEQYF
v_call: TRBV5-1; j_call: TRBJ2-3; clone_size: .; d_call: TRBD2; cdr3_nt: TGTGCCAGCAGCTCTTACAGCGGGAGTACAGATACGCAGTATTTT; cdr3_aa: CASSSYSGSTDTQYF
v_call: TRBV6-1; j_call: TRBJ2-6; clone_size: few; d_call: .; cdr3_nt: TGTGCCAGCAAAGGGGTCTTAAGGTCTGGGGCCAACGTCCTGACTTTC; cdr3_aa: CASKGVLRSGANVLTF